A single sample is the source of the 24 T cell receptor beta chains below, sequenced in a study of beta chain features in type 1 diabetes. Since all of the isolated RNA was reverse transcribed, expressed TCRB transcripts were what got sequenced. Here immunoSEQ multiplex PCR was the method, and the copy in TCRdb shows in-frame clones only, minus some. The repertoire consists of 450,000 to 550,000 clones, with roughly 31% occurring once and the leading ten covering around 0.065%. The specimen sequenced was naive CD4+ T cells from blood. The receptors here all came from a man younger than 35 in good health.

The rearrangement links TRBV4-2 to TRBJ2-4, with TRBD1 identical over 10 bases. Germline values: CDR1 LGHNA, CDR2 YNFKEQ. V gave up 1 base and J gave up 5 bases; unmatched junction bases: 5. CDR3 size: 16 residues. Here the CDR3 reads CASSQAGQGTENIQYF. In nucleotides, the CDR3 is TGTGCCAGCAGCCAAGCGGGACAGGGGACAGAAAACATTCAGTACTTC.

This clone was observed a few times. The chain is built from TRBV5-4 and TRBJ1-1; D perhaps matches TRBD1 (5 bases). Germline CDR1 and CDR2: SGHNT and YYREEE (reference sequence). V was trimmed by 3 bases and J by 5 bases, leaving 14 bases between them. The CDR3 has 14 amino acids. CDR3 sequence (DNA): TGTGCCAGCAGCTCAGGGAATCGGGCGACTGAAGCTTTCTTT. It is translated as CASSSGNRATEAFF.

A few counts support this clone. This sequence joins TRBV7-2 and TRBJ2-7; perhaps TRBD1 as D (6 bases). Trimming removed 5 bases from V and 3 bases from J, with 8 bases in between. CDR1 and CDR2 from the germline V gene are SGHTA and FQGNSA. CDR3 size: 12 residues. The chain's CDR3 is CASSRDIYEQYF. CDR3 DNA: TGTGCCAGCAGCAGGGACATCTACGAGCAGTACTTC. Full variable domain (rest looked up from reference TRBV7-2 and TRBJ2-7): GAGVSQSPSNKVTEKGKDVELRCDPISGHTALYWYRQSLGQGLEFLIYFQGNSAPDKSGLPSDRFSAERTGGSVSTLTIQRTQQEDSAVYLCASSRDIYEQYFGPGTRLTVT.

This chain connects TRBV10-3 to TRBJ2-5; 8 nucleotides line up with TRBD1. V lost 4 bases to trimming and J lost 2 bases; unmatched junction nucleotides: 3. Germline lookup yields CDR1 ENHRY and CDR2 SYGVKD. The CDR3 covers 14 residues. The CDR3 is CAISGDRGQETQYF. The CDR3 nucleotides read TGTGCCATCAGTGGCGACAGGGGACAAGAGACCCAGTACTTC.

With respect to this clone: The same CDR3 can be traced to other DNA sequences in this sample. This chain uses TRBV18 with TRBJ2-5; 8 nucleotides match TRBD1. Per the germline V gene, CDR1 is KGHSH and CDR2 is LQKENI. The CDR3 covers 14 residues. With V trimmed by 3 bases and J by 2 bases, 2 bases remained unmatched. The CDR3 loop reads CASSPRDRQETQYF. In nucleotides, the CDR3 is TGTGCCAGCTCACCCCGGGACAGGCAAGAGACCCAGTACTTC.

V and J are TRBV7-6 and TRBJ2-5, with 8 bases lining up with TRBD2. Germline V gene lookup returns CDR1 SGHVS and CDR2 FNYEAQ. The CDR3 extends over 16 amino acids. Trimming cost V 1 base and J 8 bases; bases outside gene matches: 12. The CDR3 spells CASSLVSSAGVNTQYF. CDR3 bases: TGTGCCAGCAGCTTAGTCTCCTCAGCGGGAGTAAATACCCAGTACTTC.

The rearrangement links TRBV23-1 to TRBJ2-7; D is unclear. TRBV23-1 counts as an open reading frame of uncertain function. Deletions cut 0 bases from V and 4 bases from J, with 13 bases between. This CDR3 has 15 residues. The CDR3 DNA reads TGCGCCAGCAGTCAATCGTCGATTGAGAATTACGAGCAGTACTTC. This sequence encodes CASSQSSIENYEQYF.

The chain uses TRBV9 and TRBJ2-6; D remains ambiguous. The V gene lost 3 bases and the J gene lost 0 bases, with 4 bases spanning the gap. The CDR3 spans 14 residues. The V gene's germline CDR1 is SGDLS and CDR2 YYNGEE. CDR3 coding DNA: TGTGCCAGCAGCGCCACCTCTGGGGCCAACGTCCTGACTTTC. Translation gives CASSATSGANVLTF.

This clone has more than one count but fewer than ten. The rearrangement joins TRBV15 to TRBJ2-1; TRBD2 matches at 8 bases. Germline CDR1 reads LNHNV; CDR2 reads YYDKDF (reference sequence). The CDR3 loop spans 16 amino acids. Trimming at V came to 3 bases and at J to 0 bases, leaving 4 bases not matched to a gene. The CDR3 is CATSRLAGGSYNEQFF. CDR3 DNA: TGTGCCACCAGCAGGCTGGCGGGAGGCTCCTACAATGAGCAGTTCTTC.

This chain uses TRBV29-1 with TRBJ2-5; 14 bases fit TRBD2. This CDR3 is 15 amino acids long. Trimming cost V 4 bases and J 5 bases; bases outside gene matches: 6. The germline gives CDR1 SQVTM, CDR2 ANQGSEA. As DNA, the CDR3 is TGCAGCGTTGCGACTAGCGGGAGGGCCGTGGAGACCCAGTACTTC. As protein: CSVATSGRAVETQYF.

The V call is TRBV15, the J call TRBJ1-4; D gene ambiguous. V was shortened by 0 bases and J by 8 bases, with 7 bases between the two germline ends. This CDR3 is 13 amino acids long. Germline V gene data show CDR1 as LNHNV and CDR2 as YYDKDF (reference sequence). The CDR3 DNA sequence: TGTGCCACCAGCAGAGATCTAGGGGAAAAACTGTTTTTT. It encodes CATSRDLGEKLFF. Supplemented by reference TRBV15 and TRBJ1-4, the full variable domain reads DAMVIQNPRYQVTQFGKPVTLSCSQTLNHNVMYWYQQKSSQAPKLLFHYYDKDFNNEADTPDNFQSRRPNTSFCFLDIRSPGLGDTAMYLCATSRDLGEKLFFGSGTQLSVL.

J is TRBJ2-7 and V is TRBV11-2, with 9 bases lining up with TRBD2. V lost 5 bases, J lost 5 bases, and 4 bases stayed unmatched. The germline gives CDR1 SGHAT, CDR2 FQNNGV. The CDR3 contains 13 residues. CDR3 nucleotide sequence: TGTGCCAGCAGCGAAGGACTAGCGAACGAGCAGTACTTC. Protein product: CASSEGLANEQYF. Looking up the rest from reference TRBV11-2 and TRBJ2-7 gives the full variable domain: EAGVAQSPRYKIIEKRQSVAFWCNPISGHATLYWYQQILGQGPKLLIQFQNNGVVDDSQLPKDRFSAERLKGVDSTLKIQPAKLEDSAVYLCASSEGLANEQYFGPGTRLTVT.

The chain employs TRBV7-3 and TRBJ1-2, with D uncertain. Germline assignment: CDR1 SGHTA and CDR2 FQGTGA. V lost 0 bases to trimming and J lost 2 bases, with 10 bases between them. This CDR3 has 15 amino acids. The DNA for the CDR3 is TGTGCCAGCAGCTTAACGGGCACGGAAAACTATGGCTACACCTTC. Residues: CASSLTGTENYGYTF. Full variable domain (missing parts from reference TRBV7-3 and TRBJ1-2): GAGVSQTPSNKVTEKGKYVELRCDPISGHTALYWYRQSLGQGPEFLIYFQGTGAADDSGLPNDRFFAVRPEGSVSTLKIQRTERGDSAVYLCASSLTGTENYGYTFGSGTRLTVV.

The rearrangement uses TRBV7-3 and TRBJ1-5, with D unresolved. Germline CDR1 reads SGHTA; CDR2 reads FQGTGA. Trimming pared 1 base from V and 3 bases from J, leaving 4 bases between. This CDR3 is 13 amino acids long. The CDR3 sequence: CASSLNVNQPQHF. CDR3 nucleotide sequence: TGTGCCAGCAGCTTAAACGTCAATCAGCCCCAGCATTTT.

The J gene is TRBJ1-5, the V gene TRBV27, with a tentative D call TRBD1 (5 bases). Germline V gene sequence: CDR1 MNHEY, CDR2 SMNVEV (reference sequence). This CDR3 spans 13 amino acids. Trimming removed 2 bases from V and 5 bases from J, with 7 bases in between. For the CDR3, the DNA is TGTGCCAGCAGTTTAGACAGATATCAGCCCCAGCATTTT. Amino acid sequence: CASSLDRYQPQHF.

This clone has a handful of counts. The rearrangement joins TRBV6-5 to TRBJ2-3; tentative D call: TRBD1 (6 bases). The V and J ends lost 5 bases and 4 bases respectively, with 13 bases between them. CDR3 length equals 14 residues. CDR1 and CDR2 (germline): MNHEY, SVGAGI. The CDR3 reads CASSTNTGPDTQYF. Here the CDR3 DNA reads TGTGCCAGCAGTACCAACACAGGGCCAGATACGCAGTATTTT.

The rearrangement joins TRBV10-3 to TRBJ2-7; D may be TRBD2 (5 bases). V lost 6 bases, J lost 4 bases, and 16 bases lay in between. The CDR3 is made up of 14 amino acids. Germline CDR1 reads ENHRY; CDR2 reads SYGVKD. The CDR3 sequence: CAIRSLASSYEQYF. The CDR3 bases are TGTGCCATCAGGAGCCTAGCTTCTAGTTACGAGCAGTACTTC.

This clone was counted between two and nine times. V is TRBV5-6 and J is TRBJ2-3; D uncertain. The CDR3 has 11 amino acids. The germline V gene has CDR1 SGHDT and CDR2 YYEEEE. Trimming pared 3 bases from V and 6 bases from J, leaving 5 bases between. CDR3 sequence: CASSWSDTQYF. DNA of the CDR3: TGTGCCAGCAGCTGGAGCGATACGCAGTATTTT. The variable domain in full, with the rest retrieved from reference TRBV5-6 and TRBJ2-3, is DAGVTQSPTHLIKTRGQQVTLRCSPKSGHDTVSWYQQALGQGPQFIFQYYEEEERQRGNFPDRFSGHQFPNYSSELNVNALLLGDSALYLCASSWSDTQYFGPGTRLTVL.

V is TRBV27 and J is TRBJ1-6; D remains unclear. Trimming cost V 4 bases and J 11 bases, with 18 bases left between them. This CDR3 is 15 amino acids long. The germline V gene has CDR1 MNHEY and CDR2 SMNVEV (reference sequence). CDR3 protein: CASSSTDYLLTPLHF. The CDR3 DNA is TGTGCCAGCAGTTCCACAGATTATCTATTGACACCCCTCCACTTT.

This clone was detected only a few times. The chain uses TRBV7-2 and TRBJ2-3; 10 positions agree with TRBD2. The CDR3 consists of 15 residues. CDR1 and CDR2 (germline): SGHTA, FQGNSA. V lost 5 bases and J lost 2; bases outside the gene matches: 4. In DNA, the CDR3 is TGTGCCAGCAGCCCCCTAGCGGGAGTCACAGATACGCAGTATTTT. Amino acids: CASSPLAGVTDTQYF.

J is TRBJ2-1 and V is TRBV30; 7 nucleotides line up with TRBD2. The germline gives CDR1 GTSNPN, CDR2 SVGIG (reference sequence). The V gene end was trimmed by 8 bases and the J gene end by 0 bases; junction bases not matched to a gene: 7. This CDR3 has 14 residues. This CDR3 reads CAGVAGASYNEQFF. The DNA for the CDR3 is TGTGCCGGGGTAGCGGGCGCCTCCTACAATGAGCAGTTCTTC.

This clone was counted between two and nine times. The gene calls are TRBV30 and TRBJ2-5; TRBD2 matches 7 bases. From germline, CDR1 is GTSNPN and CDR2 SVGIG (reference sequence). The CDR3 spans 14 residues. V lost 4 bases, J lost 5 bases, and 10 bases stayed unmatched. The CDR3 loop reads CAWMGGLGVETQYF. The DNA for the CDR3 is TGTGCCTGGATGGGCGGACTAGGGGTGGAGACCCAGTACTTC.

In this sample, this clone turned up a few times. CDR3 amino acids: CASAIARLAGGDTQYF. As DNA, the CDR3 is TGTGCCAGCGCCATAGCCCGGCTAGCGGGAGGAGATACGCAGTATTTT. The V and J genes are TRBV7-9 and TRBJ2-3, with 11 bases aligning to TRBD2. CDR1 is SEHNR, CDR2 FQNEAQ, per germline (reference sequence). The J segment lost 5 bases and the V segment lost 8 bases, leaving 12 bases of the junction unmatched. The CDR3 is made up of 16 amino acids.

The chain has TRBV7-2 and TRBJ2-7, with TRBD1 identical over 9 bases. This CDR3 region has 15 residues. V lost 4 bases to trimming and J lost 6 bases; unmatched junction nucleotides: 10. Looked up from germline, CDR1 is SGHTA and CDR2 is FQGNSA. The CDR3 coding sequence is TGTGCCAGCAGCTCCCAGACAGGGGGTGCGCCCGAGCAGTACTTC. Protein product: CASSSQTGGAPEQYF.